This TCR beta chain was captured in a study of blood T cell repertoires in COVID-19. Whole-study context: The study drew acute and convalescent COVID-19 samples from the United States, Italy and Spain. T cells, B-cell-depleted T cells, or PBMCs supplied cDNA or gDNA.

Original processing notes: Scientists estimated how many nucleated cells there were by amplifying reference gene primers. Only in-frame clones appear in the TCRdb table, and some are missing; sequencing was by immunoSEQ multiplex PCR. D and trimming come from the DNA, and the V and J calls and clone size come from that table. The sample contains roughly 130,000 clones, approximately 80% of which appear only once. V was pared by 6 bases and J by 0 bases, with 12 bases between. Germline V gene lookup returns CDR1 LNHDA and CDR2 SQIVND (reference sequence). This CDR3 contains 15 residues. This receptor was obtained from a man aged 40-55 years with active or convalescent COVID-19. The V call is TRBV19, the J call TRBJ1-5; maybe TRBD1 (5 bases). The sequencing sample was made of peripheral blood. In DNA form, the CDR3 reads TGTGCCAGTAGGACAGATCCGAATAGCAATCAGCCCCAGCATTTT. Translating gives CASRTDPNSNQPQHF.